This T cell receptor (beta chain) was identified during a study of T cell responses to AZD1222 COVID-19 vaccine. The J segment lost 4 bases and the V segment lost 1 base, leaving 8 bases of the junction unmatched. From germline, CDR1 is MDHEN and CDR2 SYDVKM. There are 16 residues in the CDR3. Data came from immunoSEQ multiplex PCR; TCRdb stores just in-frame clones and leaves some out. Of 95,000 to 150,000 clones listed, roughly nine tenths were seen once; the top ten hold approximately 4.8%. The chain links TRBV28 to TRBJ1-2; 8 bases line up with TRBD1. This TCR derives from an adult in good health. The sample was peripheral blood, taken on day 0 of AZD1222 vaccination. For the CDR3, the DNA is TGTGCCAGCAGTTTATTGGGGCGGACAGGGCTCTATGGCTACACCTTC. As protein: CASSLLGRTGLYGYTF.